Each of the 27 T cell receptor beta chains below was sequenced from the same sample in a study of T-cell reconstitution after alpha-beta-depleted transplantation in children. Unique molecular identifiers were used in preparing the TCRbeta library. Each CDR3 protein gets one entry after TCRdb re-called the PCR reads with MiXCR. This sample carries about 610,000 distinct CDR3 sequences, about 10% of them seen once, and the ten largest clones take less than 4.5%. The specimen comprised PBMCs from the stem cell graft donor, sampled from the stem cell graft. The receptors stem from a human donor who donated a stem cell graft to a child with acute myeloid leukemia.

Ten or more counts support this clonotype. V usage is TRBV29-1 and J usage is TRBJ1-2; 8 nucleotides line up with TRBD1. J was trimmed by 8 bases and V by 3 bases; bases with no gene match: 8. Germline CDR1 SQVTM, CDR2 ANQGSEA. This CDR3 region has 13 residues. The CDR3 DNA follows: TGCAGCGTTGAGCCAGGGGGCGCGTTCGGCTACACCTTC. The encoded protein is CSVEPGGAFGYTF.

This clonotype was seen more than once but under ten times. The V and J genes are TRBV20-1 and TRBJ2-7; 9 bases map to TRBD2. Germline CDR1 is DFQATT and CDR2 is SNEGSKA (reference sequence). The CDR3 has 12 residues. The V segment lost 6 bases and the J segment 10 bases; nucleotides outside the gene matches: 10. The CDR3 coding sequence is TGCAGTGCCCCTCTAGCTAGCGGGGCACAGTACTTC. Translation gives CSAPLASGAQYF.

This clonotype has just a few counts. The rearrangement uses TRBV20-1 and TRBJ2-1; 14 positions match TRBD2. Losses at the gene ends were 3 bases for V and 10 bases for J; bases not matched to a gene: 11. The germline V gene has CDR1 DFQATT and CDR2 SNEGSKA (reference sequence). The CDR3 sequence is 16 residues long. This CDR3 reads CSARLDGTSGRGEQFF. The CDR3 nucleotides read TGCAGTGCTAGGCTCGACGGGACTAGCGGGAGAGGAGAGCAGTTCTTC.

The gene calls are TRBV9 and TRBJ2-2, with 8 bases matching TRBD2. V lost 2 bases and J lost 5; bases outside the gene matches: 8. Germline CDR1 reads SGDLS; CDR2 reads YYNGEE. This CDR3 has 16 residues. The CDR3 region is CASSVAVAGLTGELFF. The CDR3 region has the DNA TGTGCCAGCAGCGTTGCGGTAGCGGGATTGACCGGGGAGCTGTTTTTT.

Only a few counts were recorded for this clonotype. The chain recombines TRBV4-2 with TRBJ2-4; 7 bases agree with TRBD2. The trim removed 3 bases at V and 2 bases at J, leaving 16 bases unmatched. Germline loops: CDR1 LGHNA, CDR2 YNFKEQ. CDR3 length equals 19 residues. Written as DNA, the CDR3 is TGTGCCAGCAGCCACGTACATGAGGCCAGCGGGAAGTCCAAAAACATTCAGTACTTC. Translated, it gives CASSHVHEASGKSKNIQYF.

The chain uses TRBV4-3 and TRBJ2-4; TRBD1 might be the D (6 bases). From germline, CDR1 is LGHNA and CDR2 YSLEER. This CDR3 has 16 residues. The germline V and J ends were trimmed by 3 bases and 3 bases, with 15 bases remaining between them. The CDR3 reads CASSQGSGVGKNIQYF. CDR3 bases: TGCGCCAGCAGCCAGGGGTCAGGGGTAGGCAAAAACATTCAGTACTTC.

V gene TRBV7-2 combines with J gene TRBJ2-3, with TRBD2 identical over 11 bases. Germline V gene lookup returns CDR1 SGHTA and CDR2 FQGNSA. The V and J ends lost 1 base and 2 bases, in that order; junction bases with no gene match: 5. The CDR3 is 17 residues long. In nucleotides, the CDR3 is TGTGCCAGCAGCTTAGGGGTTAGCGGGAGGGTCACAGATACGCAGTATTTT. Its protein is CASSLGVSGRVTDTQYF. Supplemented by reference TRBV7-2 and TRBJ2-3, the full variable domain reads GAGVSQSPSNKVTEKGKDVELRCDPISGHTALYWYRQSLGQGLEFLIYFQGNSAPDKSGLPSDRFSAERTGGSVSTLTIQRTQQEDSAVYLCASSLGVSGRVTDTQYFGPGTRLTVL.

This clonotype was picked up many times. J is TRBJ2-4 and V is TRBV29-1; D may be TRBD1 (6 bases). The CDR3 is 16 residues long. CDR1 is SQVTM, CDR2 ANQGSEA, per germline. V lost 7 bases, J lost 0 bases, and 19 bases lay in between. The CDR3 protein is CSAQGPQEIAKNIQYF. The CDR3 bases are TGCAGCGCTCAGGGGCCCCAAGAGATAGCCAAAAACATTCAGTACTTC. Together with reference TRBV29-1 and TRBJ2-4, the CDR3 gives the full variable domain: SAVISQKPSRDICQRGTSLTIQCQVDSQVTMMFWYRQQPGQSLTLIATANQGSEATYESGFVIDKFPISRPNLTFSTLTVSNMSPEDSSIYLCSAQGPQEIAKNIQYFGAGTRLSVL.

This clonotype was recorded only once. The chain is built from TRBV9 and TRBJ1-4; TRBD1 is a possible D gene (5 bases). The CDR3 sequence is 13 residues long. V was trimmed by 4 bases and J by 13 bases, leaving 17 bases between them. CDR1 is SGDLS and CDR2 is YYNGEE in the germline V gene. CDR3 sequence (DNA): TGTGCCAGCAGCCCCGGGGAGGGCGGGACACTGTTTTTT. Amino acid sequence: CASSPGEGGTLFF.

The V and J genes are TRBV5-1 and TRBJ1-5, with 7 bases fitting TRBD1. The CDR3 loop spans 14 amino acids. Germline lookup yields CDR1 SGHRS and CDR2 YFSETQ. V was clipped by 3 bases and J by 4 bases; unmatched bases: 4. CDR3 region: CASSWDSPNQPQHF. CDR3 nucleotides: TGCGCCAGCAGCTGGGACAGCCCAAATCAGCCCCAGCATTTT.

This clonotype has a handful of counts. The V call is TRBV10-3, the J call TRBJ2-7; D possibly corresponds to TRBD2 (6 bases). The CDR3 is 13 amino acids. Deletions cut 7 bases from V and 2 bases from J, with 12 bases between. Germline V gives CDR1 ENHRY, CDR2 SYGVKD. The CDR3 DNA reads TGTGCCATCATGGGGGACTCCACCTACGAGCAGTACTTC. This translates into CAIMGDSTYEQYF.

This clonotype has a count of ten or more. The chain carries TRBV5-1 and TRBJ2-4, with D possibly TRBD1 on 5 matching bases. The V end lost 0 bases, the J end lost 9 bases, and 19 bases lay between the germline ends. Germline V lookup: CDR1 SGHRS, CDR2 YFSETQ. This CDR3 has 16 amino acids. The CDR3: CASSLDGATAAGIQYF. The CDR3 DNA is TGCGCCAGCAGCTTGGATGGGGCTACTGCTGCTGGCATTCAGTACTTC. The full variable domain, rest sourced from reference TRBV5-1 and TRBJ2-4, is KAGVTQTPRYLIKTRGQQVTLSCSPISGHRSVSWYQQTPGQGLQFLFEYFSETQRNKGNFPGRFSGRQFSNSRSEMNVSTLELGDSALYLCASSLDGATAAGIQYFGAGTRLSVL.

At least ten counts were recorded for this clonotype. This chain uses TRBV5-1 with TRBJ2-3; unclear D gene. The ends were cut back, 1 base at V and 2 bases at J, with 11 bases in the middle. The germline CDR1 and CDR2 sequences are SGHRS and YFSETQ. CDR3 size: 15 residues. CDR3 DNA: TGCGCCAGCAGCTTGACTGGGGTAGACACAGATACGCAGTATTTT. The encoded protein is CASSLTGVDTDTQYF.

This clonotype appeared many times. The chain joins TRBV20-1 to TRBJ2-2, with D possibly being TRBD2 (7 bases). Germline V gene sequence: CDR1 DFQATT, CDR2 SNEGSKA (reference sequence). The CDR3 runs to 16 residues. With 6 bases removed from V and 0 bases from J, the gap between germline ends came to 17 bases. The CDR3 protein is CSAPSRGGSNTGELFF. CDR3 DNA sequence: TGCAGTGCACCTTCAAGGGGGGGCTCGAACACCGGGGAGCTGTTTTTT.

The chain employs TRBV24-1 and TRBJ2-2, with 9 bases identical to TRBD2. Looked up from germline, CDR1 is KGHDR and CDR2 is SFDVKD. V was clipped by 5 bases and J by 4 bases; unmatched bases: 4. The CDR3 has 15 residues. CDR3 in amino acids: CATSAWGLATGELFF. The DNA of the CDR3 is TGTGCCACCAGTGCCTGGGGACTAGCCACCGGGGAGCTGTTTTTT.

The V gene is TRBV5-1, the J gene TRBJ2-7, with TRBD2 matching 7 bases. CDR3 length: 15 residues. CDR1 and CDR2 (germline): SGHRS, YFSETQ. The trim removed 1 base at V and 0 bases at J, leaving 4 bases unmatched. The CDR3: CASSLIAGDSYEQYF. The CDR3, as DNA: TGCGCCAGCAGCTTGATAGCGGGTGACTCCTACGAGCAGTACTTC.

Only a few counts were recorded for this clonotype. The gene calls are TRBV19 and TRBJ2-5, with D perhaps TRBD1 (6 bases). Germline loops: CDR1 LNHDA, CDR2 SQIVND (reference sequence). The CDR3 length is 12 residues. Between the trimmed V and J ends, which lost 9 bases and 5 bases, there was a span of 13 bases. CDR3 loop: CASIAGDETQYF. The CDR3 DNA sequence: TGTGCCAGCATCGCAGGGGACGAGACCCAGTACTTC.

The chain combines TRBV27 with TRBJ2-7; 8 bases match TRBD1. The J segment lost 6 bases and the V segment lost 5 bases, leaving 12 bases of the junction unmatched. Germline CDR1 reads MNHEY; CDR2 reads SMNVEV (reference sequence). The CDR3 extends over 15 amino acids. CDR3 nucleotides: TGTGCCAGCAGTCCGAGGGACAGGAGGGGCGGCGAGCAGTACTTC. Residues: CASSPRDRRGGEQYF.

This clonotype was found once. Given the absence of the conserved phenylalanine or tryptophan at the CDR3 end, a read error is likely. CDR3 coding DNA: TGTGCCAGCAGCGCACAGGCAAACACTGAAGCTTTCTAT. Encoded protein: CASSAQANTEAFY. This rearrangement joins TRBV7-2 to TRBJ1-1, with D possibly being TRBD1 (5 bases). Germline CDR1 reads SGHTA; CDR2 reads FQGNSA. The CDR3 is 13 amino acids. With 5 bases removed from V and 2 bases from J, the gap between germline ends came to 9 bases.

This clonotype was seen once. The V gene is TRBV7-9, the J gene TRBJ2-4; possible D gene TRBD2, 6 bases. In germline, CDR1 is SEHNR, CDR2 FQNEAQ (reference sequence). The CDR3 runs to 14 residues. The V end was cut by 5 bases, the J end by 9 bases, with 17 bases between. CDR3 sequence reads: CASSHAEGPSIQYF. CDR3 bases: TGTGCCAGCAGCCATGCGGAGGGCCCCAGCATTCAGTACTTC.

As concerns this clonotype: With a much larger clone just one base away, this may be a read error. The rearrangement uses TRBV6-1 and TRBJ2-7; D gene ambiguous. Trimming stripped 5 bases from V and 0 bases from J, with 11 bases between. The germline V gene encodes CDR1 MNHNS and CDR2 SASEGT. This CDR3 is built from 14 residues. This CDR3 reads CASSSAMSSYEQYF. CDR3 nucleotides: TGTGCCAGCAGTAGCGCTATGAGCTCCTACGAGCAGTACTTC.

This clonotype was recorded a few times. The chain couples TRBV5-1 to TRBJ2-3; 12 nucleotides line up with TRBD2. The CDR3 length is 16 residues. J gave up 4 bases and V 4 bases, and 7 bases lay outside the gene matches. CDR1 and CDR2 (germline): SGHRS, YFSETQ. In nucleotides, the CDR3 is TGCGCCAGCAGCCCCCGGACTAGCGGGATCTCAGATACGCAGTATTTT. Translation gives CASSPRTSGISDTQYF.

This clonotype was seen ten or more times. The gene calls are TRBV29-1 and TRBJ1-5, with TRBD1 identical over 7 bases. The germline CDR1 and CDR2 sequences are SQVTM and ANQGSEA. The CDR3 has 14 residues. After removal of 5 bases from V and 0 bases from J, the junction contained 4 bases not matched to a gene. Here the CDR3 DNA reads TGCAGCGTTTCAACAGGGGCTAGCAATCAGCCCCAGCATTTT. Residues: CSVSTGASNQPQHF.

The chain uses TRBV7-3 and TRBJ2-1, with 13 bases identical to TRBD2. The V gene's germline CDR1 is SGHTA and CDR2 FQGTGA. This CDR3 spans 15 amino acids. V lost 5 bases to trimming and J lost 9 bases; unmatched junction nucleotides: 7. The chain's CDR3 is CASSPGLAGEGEQFF. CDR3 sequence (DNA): TGTGCCAGCAGCCCCGGACTAGCGGGAGAGGGTGAGCAGTTCTTC.

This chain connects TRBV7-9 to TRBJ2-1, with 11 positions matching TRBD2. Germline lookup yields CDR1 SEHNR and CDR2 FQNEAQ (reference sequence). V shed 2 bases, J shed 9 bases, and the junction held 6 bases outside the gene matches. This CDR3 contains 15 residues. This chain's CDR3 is CASSLPLAGVTEQFF. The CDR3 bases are TGTGCCAGCAGCTTACCACTAGCGGGAGTAACTGAGCAGTTCTTC.

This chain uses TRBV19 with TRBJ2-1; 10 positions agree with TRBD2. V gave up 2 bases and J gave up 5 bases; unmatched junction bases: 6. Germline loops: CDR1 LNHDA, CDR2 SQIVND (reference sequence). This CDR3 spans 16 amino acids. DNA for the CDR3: TGTGCCAGTAGTATAAAGAGCGGGAGGGCCAACAATGAGCAGTTCTTC. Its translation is CASSIKSGRANNEQFF.

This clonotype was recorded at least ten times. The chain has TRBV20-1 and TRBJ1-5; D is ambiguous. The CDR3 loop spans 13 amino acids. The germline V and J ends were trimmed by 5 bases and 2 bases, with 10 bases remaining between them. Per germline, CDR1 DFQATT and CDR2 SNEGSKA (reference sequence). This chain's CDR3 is CSAPGKGNQPQHF. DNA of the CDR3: TGCAGTGCTCCCGGGAAGGGCAATCAGCCCCAGCATTTT.